A single sample gave rise to the 4 T cell receptor beta chains below, sequenced in a study of shared clonotypes between healthy human individuals (dated by TCRdb to 2018 to 2021). The method behind the library was the immunoSEQ multiplex PCR assay. TCRdb retrieved this table from immuneACCESS and kept in-frame rearrangements only. Not all clones are present; in checked studies, unresolved V genes account for under half, and no reason is known for the remainder. The sample yields over a million clones; more than 75% were counted once. The ten biggest clones cover roughly 0.62% of the sample. The sequenced sample consisted of memory CD4+ T cells from PBMCs. The label giving this sample's cell subset or site can be read as: CD45RA-negative fraction. All receptors come from a man younger than 35 in good health. Some clones in this sample may be carry-over from other donors' samples.

This clone was seen only once. J is TRBJ2-1 and V is TRBV7-2; the D gene could be TRBD1 or TRBD2 (5 bases each). The CDR3 is made up of 15 amino acids. Germline lookup yields CDR1 SGHTA and CDR2 FQGNSA. The V end lost 5 bases, the J end lost 4 bases, and 15 bases lay between the germline ends. CDR3 DNA: TGTGCCAGCAGCCAAGGTGGGACCCAATACAATGAGCAGTTCTTC. As protein: CASSQGGTQYNEQFF.

The rearrangement uses TRBV6-1 and TRBJ2-2; 7 bases line up with TRBD1. The CDR3 is 17 residues long. The germline CDR1 and CDR2 sequences are MNHNS and SASEGT. The V and J ends lost 3 bases and 5 bases, in that order; junction bases with no gene match: 12. CDR3 bases: TGTGCCAGCAGTGACCATGGCTGGGACAGTGAAACCGGGGAGCTGTTTTTT. Its protein is CASSDHGWDSETGELFF.

The chain joins TRBV4-1 to TRBJ2-1; D is undetermined. V was trimmed by 1 base and J by 0 bases, leaving 7 bases between them. Germline V gives CDR1 MGHRA, CDR2 YSYEKL. The CDR3 runs 15 residues. CDR3 in DNA: TGCGCCAGCAGCCAAGGTCGTAGCTCCTACAATGAGCAGTTCTTC. The encoded protein is CASSQGRSSYNEQFF.

To note about this clone: Mismatch with germline at one junction end may stem from a read error. This sample also contains other DNA sequences that code for the same CDR3. The chain is built from TRBV25-1 and TRBJ2-2; D possibly uses TRBD1 or TRBD2 (5 bases each). The CDR3 consists of 11 residues. Germline V CDR1 and CDR2: MGHDK, SYGVNS. CDR3 sequence (DNA): TGTGCCAGCAGTGAAGTAGGGGAGCTGTTCTTT. Translation gives CASSEVGELFF.